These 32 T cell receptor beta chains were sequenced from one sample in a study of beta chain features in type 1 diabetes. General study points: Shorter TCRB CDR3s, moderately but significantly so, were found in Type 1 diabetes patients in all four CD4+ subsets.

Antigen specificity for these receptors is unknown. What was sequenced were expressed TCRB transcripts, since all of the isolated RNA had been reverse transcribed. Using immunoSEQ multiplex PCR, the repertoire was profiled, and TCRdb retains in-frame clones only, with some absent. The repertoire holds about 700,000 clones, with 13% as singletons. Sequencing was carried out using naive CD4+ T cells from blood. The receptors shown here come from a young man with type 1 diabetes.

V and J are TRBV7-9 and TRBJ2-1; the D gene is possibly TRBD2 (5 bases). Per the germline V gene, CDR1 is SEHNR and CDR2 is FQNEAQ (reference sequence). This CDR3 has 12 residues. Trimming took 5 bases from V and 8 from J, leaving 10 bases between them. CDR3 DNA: TGTGCCAGCAGCCCAACTAGTTATGAGCAGTTCTTC. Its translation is CASSPTSYEQFF.

The CDR3 nucleotides read TGTGCCTGGAGCCTAATCGGGTTTGAAGCTTTCTTT. Protein product: CAWSLIGFEAFF. The chain has TRBV30 and TRBJ1-1; D is unresolved. The CDR3 contains 12 residues. Germline V gives CDR1 GTSNPN, CDR2 SVGIG (reference sequence). Trimming stripped 3 bases from V and 7 bases from J, with 12 bases between. The full variable domain, rest sourced from reference TRBV30 and TRBJ1-1, is SQTIHQWPATLVQPVGSPLSLECTVEGTSNPNLYWYRQAAGRGLQLLFYSVGIGQISSEVPQNLSASRPQDRQFILSSKKLLLSDSGFYLCAWSLIGFEAFFGQGTRLTVV.

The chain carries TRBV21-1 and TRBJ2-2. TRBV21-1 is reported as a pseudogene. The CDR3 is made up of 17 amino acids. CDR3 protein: CASSIRRPDANTGELFF. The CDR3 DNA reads TGTGCCAGCAGCATTCGGCGCCCGGATGCGAACACCGGGGAGCTGTTTTTT.

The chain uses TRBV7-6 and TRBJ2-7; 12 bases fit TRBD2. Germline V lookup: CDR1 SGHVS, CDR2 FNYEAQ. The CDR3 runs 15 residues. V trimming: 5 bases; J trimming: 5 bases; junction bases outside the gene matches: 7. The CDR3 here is CASSPTSGGFDEQYF. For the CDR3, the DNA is TGTGCCAGCAGCCCCACTAGCGGGGGGTTCGACGAGCAGTACTTC.

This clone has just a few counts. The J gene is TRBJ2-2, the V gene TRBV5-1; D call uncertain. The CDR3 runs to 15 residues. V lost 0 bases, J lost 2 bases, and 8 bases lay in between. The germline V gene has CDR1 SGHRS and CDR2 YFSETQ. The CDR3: CASSLVFANTGELFF. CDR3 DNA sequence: TGCGCCAGCAGCTTGGTCTTCGCTAACACCGGGGAGCTGTTTTTT.

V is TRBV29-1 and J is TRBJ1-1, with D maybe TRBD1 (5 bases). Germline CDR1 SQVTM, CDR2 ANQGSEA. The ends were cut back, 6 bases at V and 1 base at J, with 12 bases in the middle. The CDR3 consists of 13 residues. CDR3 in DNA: TGCAGCGTCCCTGGGACGGGGAACACTGAAGCTTTCTTT. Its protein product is CSVPGTGNTEAFF.

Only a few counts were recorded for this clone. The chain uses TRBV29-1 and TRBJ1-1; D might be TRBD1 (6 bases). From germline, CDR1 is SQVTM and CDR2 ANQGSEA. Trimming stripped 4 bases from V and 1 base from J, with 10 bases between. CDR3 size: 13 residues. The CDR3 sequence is CSVGWGPNTEAFF. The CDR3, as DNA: TGCAGCGTTGGGTGGGGGCCGAACACTGAAGCTTTCTTT.

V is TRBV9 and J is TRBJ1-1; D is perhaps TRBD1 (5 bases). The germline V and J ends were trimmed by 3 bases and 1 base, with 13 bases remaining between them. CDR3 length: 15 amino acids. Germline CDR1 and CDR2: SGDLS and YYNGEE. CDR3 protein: CASSDPTEKNTEAFF. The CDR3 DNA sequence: TGTGCCAGCAGCGACCCGACAGAGAAGAACACTGAAGCTTTCTTT.

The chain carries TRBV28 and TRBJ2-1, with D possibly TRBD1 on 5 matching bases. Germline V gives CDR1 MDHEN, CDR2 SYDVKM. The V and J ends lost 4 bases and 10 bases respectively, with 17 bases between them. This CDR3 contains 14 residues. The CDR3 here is CASSSNGPSGEQFF. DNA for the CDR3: TGTGCCAGCAGTTCCAACGGCCCCTCAGGGGAGCAGTTCTTC.

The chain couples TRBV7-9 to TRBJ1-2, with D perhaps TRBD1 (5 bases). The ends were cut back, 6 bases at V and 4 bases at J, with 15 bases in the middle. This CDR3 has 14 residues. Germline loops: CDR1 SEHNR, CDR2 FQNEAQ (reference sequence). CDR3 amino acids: CASSLLQALYGYTF. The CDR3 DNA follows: TGTGCCAGCAGTTTGTTACAGGCCCTCTATGGCTACACCTTC.

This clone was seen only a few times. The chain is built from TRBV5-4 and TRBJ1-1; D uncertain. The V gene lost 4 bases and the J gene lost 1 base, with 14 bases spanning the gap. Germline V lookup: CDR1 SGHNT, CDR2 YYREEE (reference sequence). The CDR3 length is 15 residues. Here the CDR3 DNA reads TGTGCCAGCAGCACCCTTCCGGCGTCGAACACTGAAGCTTTCTTT. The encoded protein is CASSTLPASNTEAFF.

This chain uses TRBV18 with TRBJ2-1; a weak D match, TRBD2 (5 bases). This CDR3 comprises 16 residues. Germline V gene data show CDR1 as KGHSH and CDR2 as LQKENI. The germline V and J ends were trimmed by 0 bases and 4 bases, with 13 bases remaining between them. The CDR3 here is CASSPPNYGEYNEQFF. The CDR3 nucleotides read TGTGCCAGCTCACCACCGAATTACGGGGAATACAATGAGCAGTTCTTC. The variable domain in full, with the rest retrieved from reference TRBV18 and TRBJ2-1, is NAGVMQNPRHLVRRRGQEARLRCSPMKGHSHVYWYRQLPEEGLKFMVYLQKENIIDESGMPKERFSAEFPKEGPSILRIQQVVRGDSAAYFCASSPPNYGEYNEQFFGPGTRLTVL.

In nucleotides, the CDR3 is TGTGCCAGCAGCGCCTCCGGGACAGGGAACCACGAGCAGTACTTC. Residues: CASSASGTGNHEQYF. The chain joins TRBV7-3 to TRBJ2-7; the match to TRBD1 covers 9 bases. Germline CDR1 and CDR2: SGHTA and FQGTGA. The V gene end was trimmed by 5 bases and the J gene end by 5 bases; junction bases not matched to a gene: 10. The CDR3 covers 15 residues.

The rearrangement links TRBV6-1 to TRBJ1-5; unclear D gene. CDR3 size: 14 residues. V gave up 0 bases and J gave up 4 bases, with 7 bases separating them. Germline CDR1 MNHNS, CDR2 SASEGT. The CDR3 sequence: CASSEAGANQPQHF. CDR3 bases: TGTGCCAGCAGTGAAGCCGGAGCGAATCAGCCCCAGCATTTT.

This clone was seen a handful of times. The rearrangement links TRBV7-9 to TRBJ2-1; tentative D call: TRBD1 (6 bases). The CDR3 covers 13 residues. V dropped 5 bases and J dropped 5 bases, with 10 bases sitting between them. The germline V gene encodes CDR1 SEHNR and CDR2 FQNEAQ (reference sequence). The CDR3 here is CASSPRGNNEQFF. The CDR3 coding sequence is TGTGCCAGCAGCCCGAGGGGGAACAATGAGCAGTTCTTC.

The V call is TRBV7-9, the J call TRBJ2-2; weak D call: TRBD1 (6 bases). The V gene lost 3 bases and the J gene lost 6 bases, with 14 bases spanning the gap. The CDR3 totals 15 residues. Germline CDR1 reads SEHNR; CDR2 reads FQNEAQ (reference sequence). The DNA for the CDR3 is TGTGCCAGCAGCTTGACAGGCACCGATTCCGGGGAGCTGTTTTTT. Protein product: CASSLTGTDSGELFF.

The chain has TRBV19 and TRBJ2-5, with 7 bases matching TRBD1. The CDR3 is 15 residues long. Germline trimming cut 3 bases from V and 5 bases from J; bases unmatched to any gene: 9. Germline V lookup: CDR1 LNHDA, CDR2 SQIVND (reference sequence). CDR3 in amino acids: CASSIQDRFAETQYF. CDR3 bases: TGTGCCAGTAGTATTCAGGACAGGTTCGCGGAGACCCAGTACTTC.

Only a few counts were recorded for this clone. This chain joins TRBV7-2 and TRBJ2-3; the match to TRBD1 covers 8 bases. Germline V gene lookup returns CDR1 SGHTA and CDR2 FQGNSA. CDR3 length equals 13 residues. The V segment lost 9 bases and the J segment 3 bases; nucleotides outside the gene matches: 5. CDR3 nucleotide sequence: TGTGCCAGAAAGGACAGGGAAACAGATACGCAGTATTTT. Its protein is CARKDRETDTQYF.

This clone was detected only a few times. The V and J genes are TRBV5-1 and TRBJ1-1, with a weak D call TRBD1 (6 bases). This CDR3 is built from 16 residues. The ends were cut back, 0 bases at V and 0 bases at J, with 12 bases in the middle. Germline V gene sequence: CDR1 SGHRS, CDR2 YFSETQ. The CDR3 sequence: CASSLDQGRMNTEAFF. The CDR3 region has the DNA TGCGCCAGCAGCTTGGATCAGGGGCGGATGAACACTGAAGCTTTCTTT.

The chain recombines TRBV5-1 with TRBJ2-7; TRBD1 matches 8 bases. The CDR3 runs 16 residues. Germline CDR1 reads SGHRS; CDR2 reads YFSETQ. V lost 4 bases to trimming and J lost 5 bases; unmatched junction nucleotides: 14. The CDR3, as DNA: TGCGCCAGCAGCCACCAAACGGGACAGGATGCCCACGAGCAGTACTTC. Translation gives CASSHQTGQDAHEQYF. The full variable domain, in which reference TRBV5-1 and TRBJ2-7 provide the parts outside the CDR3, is KAGVTQTPRYLIKTRGQQVTLSCSPISGHRSVSWYQQTPGQGLQFLFEYFSETQRNKGNFPGRFSGRQFSNSRSEMNVSTLELGDSALYLCASSHQTGQDAHEQYFGPGTRLTVT.

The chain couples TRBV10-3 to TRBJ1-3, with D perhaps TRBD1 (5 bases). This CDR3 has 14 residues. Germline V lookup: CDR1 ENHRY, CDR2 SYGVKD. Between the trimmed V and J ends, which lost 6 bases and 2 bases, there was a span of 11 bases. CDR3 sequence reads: CAIRFEGTGNTIYF. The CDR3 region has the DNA TGTGCCATCAGGTTTGAGGGGACTGGAAACACCATATATTTT.

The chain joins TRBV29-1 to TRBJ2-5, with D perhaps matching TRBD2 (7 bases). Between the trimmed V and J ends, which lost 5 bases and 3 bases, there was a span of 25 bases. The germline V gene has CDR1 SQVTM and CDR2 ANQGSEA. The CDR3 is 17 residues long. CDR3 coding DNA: TGCAGCGTTCCTCCGTCCCCGGGGGGCGGGGGTGAAGAGACCCAGTACTTC. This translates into CSVPPSPGGGGEETQYF.

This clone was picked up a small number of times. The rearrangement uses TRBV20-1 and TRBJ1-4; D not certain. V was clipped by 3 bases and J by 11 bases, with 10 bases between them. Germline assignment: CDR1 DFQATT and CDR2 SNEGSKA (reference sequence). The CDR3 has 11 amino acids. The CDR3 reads CSARSVDKLFF. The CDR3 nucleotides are TGCAGTGCTAGGTCCGTTGACAAACTGTTTTTT.

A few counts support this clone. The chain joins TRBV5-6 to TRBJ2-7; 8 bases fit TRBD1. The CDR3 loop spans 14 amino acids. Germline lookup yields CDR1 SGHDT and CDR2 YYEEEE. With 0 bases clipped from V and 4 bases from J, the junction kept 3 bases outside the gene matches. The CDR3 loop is CASSLGQGKYEQYF. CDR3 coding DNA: TGTGCCAGCAGCTTGGGACAGGGGAAATACGAGCAGTACTTC. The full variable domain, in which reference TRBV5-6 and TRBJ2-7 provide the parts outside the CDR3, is DAGVTQSPTHLIKTRGQQVTLRCSPKSGHDTVSWYQQALGQGPQFIFQYYEEEERQRGNFPDRFSGHQFPNYSSELNVNALLLGDSALYLCASSLGQGKYEQYFGPGTRLTVT.

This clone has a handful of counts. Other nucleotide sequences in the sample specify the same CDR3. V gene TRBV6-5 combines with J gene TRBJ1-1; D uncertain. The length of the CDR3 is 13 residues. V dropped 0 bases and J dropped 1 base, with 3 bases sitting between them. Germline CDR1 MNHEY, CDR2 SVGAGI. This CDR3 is CASSYSENTEAFF. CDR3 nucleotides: TGTGCCAGCAGTTACTCGGAGAACACTGAAGCTTTCTTT.

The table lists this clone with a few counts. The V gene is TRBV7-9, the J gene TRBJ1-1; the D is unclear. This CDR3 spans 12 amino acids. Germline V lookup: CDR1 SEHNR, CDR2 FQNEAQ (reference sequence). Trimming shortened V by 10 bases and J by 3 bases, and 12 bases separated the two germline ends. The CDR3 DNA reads TGTGCCATCCGCCCGAGAGACACTGAAGCTTTCTTT. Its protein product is CAIRPRDTEAFF. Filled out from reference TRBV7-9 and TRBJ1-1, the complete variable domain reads DTGVSQNPRHKITKRGQNVTFRCDPISEHNRLYWYRQTLGQGPEFLTYFQNEAQLEKSRLLSDRFSAERPKGSFSTLEIQRTEQGDSAMYLCAIRPRDTEAFFGQGTRLTVV.

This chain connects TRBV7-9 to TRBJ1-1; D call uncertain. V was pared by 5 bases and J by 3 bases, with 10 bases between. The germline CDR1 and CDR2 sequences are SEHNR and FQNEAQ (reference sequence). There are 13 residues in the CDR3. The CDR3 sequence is CASSPTIHTEAFF. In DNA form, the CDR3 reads TGTGCCAGCAGCCCAACCATCCACACTGAAGCTTTCTTT. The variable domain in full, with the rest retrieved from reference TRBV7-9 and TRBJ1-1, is DTGVSQNPRHKITKRGQNVTFRCDPISEHNRLYWYRQTLGQGPEFLTYFQNEAQLEKSRLLSDRFSAERPKGSFSTLEIQRTEQGDSAMYLCASSPTIHTEAFFGQGTRLTVV.

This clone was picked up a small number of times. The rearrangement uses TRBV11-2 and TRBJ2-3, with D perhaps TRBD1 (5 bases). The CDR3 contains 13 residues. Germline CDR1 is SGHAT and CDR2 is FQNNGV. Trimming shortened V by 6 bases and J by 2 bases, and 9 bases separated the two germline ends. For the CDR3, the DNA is TGTGCCAGCAGTGGACAACCCACAGATACGCAGTATTTT. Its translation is CASSGQPTDTQYF. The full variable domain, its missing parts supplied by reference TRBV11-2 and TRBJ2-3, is EAGVAQSPRYKIIEKRQSVAFWCNPISGHATLYWYQQILGQGPKLLIQFQNNGVVDDSQLPKDRFSAERLKGVDSTLKIQPAKLEDSAVYLCASSGQPTDTQYFGPGTRLTVL.

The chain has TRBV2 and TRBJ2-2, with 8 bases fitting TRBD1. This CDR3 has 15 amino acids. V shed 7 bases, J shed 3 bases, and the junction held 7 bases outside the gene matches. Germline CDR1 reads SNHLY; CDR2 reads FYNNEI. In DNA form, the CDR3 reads TGTGCCAGCATGGTGGGACAGGCTGACACCGGGGAGCTGTTTTTT. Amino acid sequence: CASMVGQADTGELFF.

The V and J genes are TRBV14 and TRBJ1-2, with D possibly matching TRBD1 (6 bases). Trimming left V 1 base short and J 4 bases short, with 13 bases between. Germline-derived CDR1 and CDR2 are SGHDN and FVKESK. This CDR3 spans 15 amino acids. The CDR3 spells CASSQVGGAGYGYTF. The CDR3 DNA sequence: TGTGCCAGCAGCCAAGTGGGGGGCGCAGGCTATGGCTACACCTTC.

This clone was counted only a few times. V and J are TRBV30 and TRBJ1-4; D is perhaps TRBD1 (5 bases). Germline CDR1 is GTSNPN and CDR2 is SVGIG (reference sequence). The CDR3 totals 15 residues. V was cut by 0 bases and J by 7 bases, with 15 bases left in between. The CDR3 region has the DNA TGTGCCTGGAGTGTACGGGGCCAGAGGGGTGAAAAACTGTTTTTT. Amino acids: CAWSVRGQRGEKLFF. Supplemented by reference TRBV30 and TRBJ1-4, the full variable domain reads SQTIHQWPATLVQPVGSPLSLECTVEGTSNPNLYWYRQAAGRGLQLLFYSVGIGQISSEVPQNLSASRPQDRQFILSSKKLLLSDSGFYLCAWSVRGQRGEKLFFGSGTQLSVL.

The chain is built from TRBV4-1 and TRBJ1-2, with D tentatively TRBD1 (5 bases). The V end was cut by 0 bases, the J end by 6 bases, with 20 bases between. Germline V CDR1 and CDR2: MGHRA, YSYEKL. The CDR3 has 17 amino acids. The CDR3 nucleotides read TGCGCCAGCAGCCAAGATCTTCAGGGAAGGCATAAAAATGGCTACACCTTC. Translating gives CASSQDLQGRHKNGYTF.